The 28 T cell receptor beta chains presented below share a single source sample, sequenced in a study of blood T cell repertoires in COVID-19. Only in-frame clones appear in the TCRdb table, and some are missing; sequencing was by immunoSEQ multiplex PCR. In the table there are 150,000 to 250,000 clones, 80% to 90% of which are singletons. The source material was PBMCs or T cells enriched from blood (not recorded which). The receptors originated from a man aged 40-49 years who had recovered from COVID-19.

This chain uses TRBV14 with TRBJ2-7; weak D call: TRBD1 (6 bases). The germline CDR1 and CDR2 sequences are SGHDN and FVKESK. The CDR3 consists of 14 residues. V dropped 4 bases and J dropped 3 bases, with 13 bases sitting between them. The CDR3 sequence: CASSPEGHVYEQYV. The CDR3 coding sequence is TGTGCCAGCAGCCCCGAGGGACACGTCTACGAGCAGTACGTC.

The genes are TRBV7-2 and TRBJ1-5, with 11 positions matching TRBD1. V lost 5 bases and J lost 5; bases outside the gene matches: 5. CDR1 SGHTA and CDR2 FQGNSA come from the germline V gene. The CDR3 is made up of 15 amino acids. The CDR3 region is CASSPGTGGHQPQHF. CDR3 nucleotides: TGTGCCAGCAGCCCCGGGACAGGGGGTCATCAGCCCCAGCATTTT.

The gene calls are TRBV19 and TRBJ1-1; possible D gene TRBD1, 5 bases. V lost 3 bases, J lost 4 bases, and 9 bases lay in between. Germline-derived CDR1 and CDR2 are LNHDA and SQIVND (reference sequence). The CDR3 consists of 13 residues. The CDR3 here is CASSIWGGTEAFF. CDR3 sequence (DNA): TGTGCCAGTAGTATCTGGGGGGGCACTGAAGCTTTCTTT.

This clone was observed once. The V gene is TRBV11-2, the J gene TRBJ1-1, with a possible D match to TRBD1 (5 bases). The CDR3 is 15 residues long. The germline CDR1 and CDR2 sequences are SGHAT and FQNNGV. The V gene lost 5 bases and the J gene lost 0 bases, with 13 bases spanning the gap. The CDR3 sequence: CASSRDSPLNTEAFF. The CDR3 DNA reads TGTGCCAGCAGCCGCGACAGCCCCTTGAACACTGAAGCTTTCTTT.

The J gene is TRBJ1-4, the V gene TRBV29-1, with 9 bases matching TRBD1. With V trimmed by 7 bases and J by 5 bases, 8 bases remained unmatched. The germline CDR1 and CDR2 sequences are SQVTM and ANQGSEA. The CDR3 covers 14 residues. The DNA of the CDR3 is TGCAGCGCTACCTCCGGGACAGGGAATGAAAAACTGTTTTTT. Its protein is CSATSGTGNEKLFF.

The chain employs TRBV13 and TRBJ1-2; D unresolved. In germline, CDR1 is PRHDT, CDR2 FYEKMQ (reference sequence). CDR3 length: 14 residues. V was pared by 6 bases and J by 6 bases, with 17 bases between. The CDR3 protein is CASRAIFDGDGYTF. DNA of the CDR3: TGTGCCAGCAGAGCTATCTTCGACGGAGATGGCTACACCTTC.

The chain uses TRBV3-1 (or the pseudogene TRBV3-2) and TRBJ1-2; D is unclear. The CDR3 is made up of 14 amino acids. Germline assignment: CDR1 LGHDT and CDR2 YNNKEL (reference sequence). V shed 0 bases and J shed 4 bases, with 9 bases lying between them. CDR3 sequence: CASSQDPRGYGYTF. Written as DNA, the CDR3 is TGTGCCAGCAGCCAAGACCCACGGGGCTATGGCTACACCTTC.

The chain has TRBV5-5 and TRBJ1-2; D not certain. Germline V gives CDR1 SGHKS, CDR2 YYEKEE (reference sequence). CDR3 length: 15 amino acids. V was shortened by 0 bases and J by 4 bases, with 13 bases between the two germline ends. CDR3 loop: CASSLVQEVGYGYTF. The CDR3 coding sequence is TGTGCCAGCAGCTTGGTGCAGGAAGTAGGCTATGGCTACACCTTC.

The gene calls are TRBV9 and TRBJ1-2; D gene unclear. The CDR3 loop spans 13 amino acids. V was shortened by 0 bases and J by 4 bases, with 7 bases between the two germline ends. From germline, CDR1 is SGDLS and CDR2 YYNGEE. CDR3 region: CASSVEQIYGYTF. The CDR3 DNA reads TGTGCCAGCAGCGTAGAACAGATCTATGGCTACACCTTC.

A few counts support this clone. The chain links TRBV4-3 to TRBJ2-7; 7 positions match TRBD1. Germline CDR1 reads LGHNA; CDR2 reads YSLEER. The CDR3 spans 17 residues. V gave up 4 bases and J gave up 1 base; unmatched junction bases: 13. CDR3 in amino acids: CASSPQLDLTGSYEQYF. CDR3 nucleotides: TGCGCCAGCAGCCCTCAATTGGATTTGACAGGGTCCTACGAGCAGTACTTC.

This chain links TRBV6-5 with TRBJ2-7; TRBD1 is a possible D gene (6 bases). The CDR3 extends over 13 amino acids. V was shortened by 6 bases and J by 4 bases, with 13 bases between the two germline ends. CDR1 is MNHEY and CDR2 is SVGAGI in the germline V gene. The CDR3 DNA reads TGTGCCAGCAGAGCGTCAGGGGTTTACGAGCAGTACGTC. Residues: CASRASGVYEQYV.

This clone was recorded at least ten times. The rearrangement uses TRBV5-8 and TRBJ2-1; D is unresolved. V was shortened by 2 bases and J by 0 bases, with 9 bases between the two germline ends. The CDR3 is 15 amino acids. Germline CDR1 SGHTS, CDR2 YDEGEE. CDR3 loop: CASSFSVSSYNEQFF. The CDR3 region has the DNA TGTGCCAGCAGCTTCTCTGTTAGCTCCTACAATGAGCAGTTCTTC.

V is TRBV5-1 and J is TRBJ1-3; D not certain. The CDR3 consists of 12 residues. Looked up from germline, CDR1 is SGHRS and CDR2 is YFSETQ. Trimming shortened V by 4 bases and J by 11 bases, and 13 bases separated the two germline ends. CDR3 loop: CASSADGVSIYF. The CDR3 region has the DNA TGCGCCAGCAGCGCCGACGGGGTCTCCATATATTTT. The variable domain in full, with the rest retrieved from reference TRBV5-1 and TRBJ1-3, is KAGVTQTPRYLIKTRGQQVTLSCSPISGHRSVSWYQQTPGQGLQFLFEYFSETQRNKGNFPGRFSGRQFSNSRSEMNVSTLELGDSALYLCASSADGVSIYFGEGSWLTVV.

This clone was counted only a few times. This CDR3 is CASSEGLPPQPQHF. In DNA form, the CDR3 reads TGTGCCAGTAGTGAGGGATTACCCCCTCAGCCCCAGCATTTT. The chain links TRBV19 to TRBJ1-5; no reliable D call. Trimming removed 5 bases from V and 6 bases from J, with 14 bases in between. This CDR3 spans 14 amino acids. Germline CDR1 and CDR2: LNHDA and SQIVND (reference sequence).

This clone was seen once. The junction does not match germline at one end; this may be a read error. The chain joins TRBV2 to TRBJ2-1; tentatively, D is TRBD2 (5 bases). The germline V gene has CDR1 SNHLY and CDR2 FYNNEI. The CDR3 totals 11 residues. DNA of the CDR3: TGTGCCAGCATGATACTAGAAGTTGGTCTCTTC. Protein sequence: CASMILEVGLF.

The V gene is TRBV18, the J gene TRBJ1-4, with D uncertain. Looked up from germline, CDR1 is KGHSH and CDR2 is LQKENI. Between the trimmed V and J ends, which lost 2 bases and 8 bases, there was a span of 6 bases. The CDR3 runs to 12 residues. CDR3 residues: CASSPVGEKLFF. The CDR3 region has the DNA TGTGCCAGCTCACCAGTCGGGGAAAAACTGTTTTTT.

The V and J genes are TRBV13 and TRBJ2-3; the match to TRBD2 covers 7 bases. The CDR3 spans 15 residues. V was clipped by 2 bases and J by 4 bases; unmatched bases: 6. Germline loops: CDR1 PRHDT, CDR2 FYEKMQ (reference sequence). In DNA form, the CDR3 reads TGTGCCAGCAGCTTAAGAGCGGGATGGGCAGATACGCAGTATTTT. Its translation is CASSLRAGWADTQYF.

This clone turned up a few times. The gene calls are TRBV24-1 and TRBJ1-5; D perhaps matches TRBD1 (5 bases). Germline lookup yields CDR1 KGHDR and CDR2 SFDVKD. V lost 3 bases and J lost 11, with 13 bases in between. There are 13 residues in the CDR3. CDR3 nucleotides: TGTGCCACCAGTGATAGGGAAGGGGTGACCCAGCATTTT. This sequence encodes CATSDREGVTQHF.

The J gene is TRBJ2-2, the V gene TRBV29-1; D uncertain. There are 14 residues in the CDR3. In germline, CDR1 is SQVTM, CDR2 ANQGSEA. The germline V and J ends were trimmed by 4 bases and 7 bases, with 16 bases remaining between them. The DNA for the CDR3 is TGCAGCGTTGGAGTGGTGGGTTCAGGCGGGGAGCTGTTTTTT. It encodes CSVGVVGSGGELFF.

The CDR3 protein is CASREYRDTEAFF. CDR3 sequence (DNA): TGTGCCAGCCGAGAATATCGGGACACTGAAGCTTTCTTT. The gene calls are TRBV25-1 and TRBJ1-1; no firm D call. The CDR3 has 13 amino acids. Germline CDR1 MGHDK, CDR2 SYGVNS. V lost 8 bases and J 3 bases, leaving 13 bases between the germline ends.

The chain recombines TRBV7-6 with TRBJ1-1; possible D gene TRBD1, 6 bases. The CDR3 loop spans 15 amino acids. Germline-derived CDR1 and CDR2 are SGHVS and FNYEAQ. Between the trimmed V and J ends, which lost 2 bases and 0 bases, there was a span of 10 bases. The CDR3 protein is CASSLQQGMNTEAFF. The CDR3 DNA is TGTGCCAGCAGCTTACAACAGGGCATGAACACTGAAGCTTTCTTT. Filled out from reference TRBV7-6 and TRBJ1-1, the complete variable domain reads GAGVSQSPRYKVTKRGQDVALRCDPISGHVSLYWYRQALGQGPEFLTYFNYEAQQDKSGLPNDRFSAERPEGSISTLTIQRTEQRDSAMYRCASSLQQGMNTEAFFGQGTRLTVV.

The V gene is TRBV9, the J gene TRBJ1-6, with D possibly TRBD1 on 6 matching bases. The CDR3 length is 19 residues. Trimming left V 3 bases short and J 0 bases short, with 19 bases between. CDR1 SGDLS and CDR2 YYNGEE come from the germline V gene. This CDR3 is CASSETIGQPSSYNSPLHF. For the CDR3, the DNA is TGTGCCAGCAGCGAGACTATCGGACAGCCCAGCTCCTATAATTCACCCCTCCACTTT. Drawing the rest from reference TRBV9 and TRBJ1-6, the complete variable domain is DSGVTQTPKHLITATGQRVTLRCSPRSGDLSVYWYQQSLDQGLQFLIQYYNGEERAKGNILERFSAQQFPDLHSELNLSSLELGDSALYFCASSETIGQPSSYNSPLHFGNGTRLTVT.

The chain's CDR3 is CASSFRTGDNSPLHF. The CDR3 nucleotides read TGTGCCAGCAGCTTCAGGACAGGGGATAATTCACCCCTCCACTTT. The chain has TRBV7-2 and TRBJ1-6; 9 bases map to TRBD1. The germline V gene encodes CDR1 SGHTA and CDR2 FQGNSA. CDR3 length: 15 amino acids. J gave up 5 bases and V 3 bases, and 2 bases lay outside the gene matches.

This clone was detected many times. The gene calls are TRBV3-1 (or the pseudogene TRBV3-2) and TRBJ2-2; 10 bases are shared with TRBD2. V lost 4 bases to trimming and J lost 2 bases; unmatched junction nucleotides: 1. This CDR3 comprises 15 residues. The V gene's germline CDR1 is LGHDT and CDR2 YNNKEL (reference sequence). This CDR3 is CASSRTSGNTGELFF. The CDR3 DNA reads TGTGCCAGCAGCCGGACTAGCGGAAACACCGGGGAGCTGTTTTTT.

The chain uses TRBV4-3 and TRBJ1-3; D call uncertain. V lost 4 bases and J lost 4, with 11 bases in between. Germline lookup yields CDR1 LGHNA and CDR2 YSLEER. CDR3 size: 14 residues. CDR3 nucleotide sequence: TGCGCCAGCAGCCCCCGGACTGAAGGAAACACCATATATTTT. Protein sequence: CASSPRTEGNTIYF.

The chain carries TRBV29-1 and TRBJ1-2; 7 bases match TRBD1. This CDR3 comprises 14 residues. Germline CDR1 SQVTM, CDR2 ANQGSEA. The V and J ends lost 4 bases and 3 bases, in that order; junction bases with no gene match: 8. In DNA, the CDR3 is TGCAGCGTTGGATTGACAGGGCCTCACTATGGCTACACCTTC. The encoded protein is CSVGLTGPHYGYTF.

The V gene is TRBV5-5, the J gene TRBJ2-2; the match to TRBD2 covers 12 bases. The CDR3 extends over 16 amino acids. The V gene end was trimmed by 2 bases and the J gene end by 4 bases; junction bases not matched to a gene: 3. The germline CDR1 and CDR2 sequences are SGHKS and YYEKEE (reference sequence). The CDR3: CASSLASGRATGELFF. DNA for the CDR3: TGTGCCAGCAGCTTAGCTAGCGGGAGGGCCACCGGGGAGCTGTTTTTT. The whole variable domain, filled in from reference TRBV5-5 and TRBJ2-2, reads DAGVTQSPTHLIKTRGQQVTLRCSPISGHKSVSWYQQVLGQGPQFIFQYYEKEERGRGNFPDRFSARQFPNYSSELNVNALLLGDSALYLCASSLASGRATGELFFGEGSRLTVL.

The V gene is TRBV5-1, the J gene TRBJ1-2; 9 nucleotides agree with TRBD1. J lost 8 bases, V lost 3 bases, and 5 bases had no gene match. CDR1 is SGHRS and CDR2 is YFSETQ in the germline V gene. This CDR3 region has 13 residues. Here the CDR3 reads CASSYGQGYGYTF. DNA for the CDR3: TGCGCCAGCAGCTATGGACAGGGGTACGGCTACACCTTC.